Following are 15 T cell receptor beta chains from one sample sequenced in a study of tumor-infiltrating lymphocytes in oesophageal squamous cell carcinoma. TCRdb reprocessed the PCR reads with MiXCR, giving one entry per CDR3 protein. Here the sample spans approximately 9,800 distinct CDR3 sequences, around 58% being singletons. The sequencing sample was made of esophageal tumor tissue. Receptors originate from a female donor with esophageal squamous cell carcinoma.

The V and J genes are TRBV12-3 or TRBV12-4 and TRBJ1-1; 7 nucleotides align to TRBD1. J was trimmed by 5 bases and V by 6 bases; bases with no gene match: 6. This CDR3 spans 13 amino acids. CDR3 DNA: TGTGCCAGCAGCCTTAACAGGGGAACTGAAGCTTTCTTT. Translating gives CASSLNRGTEAFF.

V is TRBV7-8 and J is TRBJ1-5, with a possible D match to TRBD1 (6 bases). The CDR3 runs 15 residues. Trimming left V 0 bases short and J 4 bases short, with 10 bases between. Germline CDR1 and CDR2: SGHVS and FQNEAQ. The CDR3 DNA sequence: TGTGCCAGCAGCTTAGCGGACAGTTCGAATCAGCCCCAGCATTTT. Protein: CASSLADSSNQPQHF.

By frequency in the sample, this clonotype is large. V gene TRBV11-2 combines with J gene TRBJ2-1, with D possibly being TRBD1 (5 bases). Per germline, CDR1 SGHAT and CDR2 FQNNGV. CDR3 length equals 16 residues. Trimming removed 0 bases from V and 3 bases from J, with 12 bases in between. The CDR3 sequence is CASSLDRVLDYNEQFF. The CDR3 coding sequence is TGTGCCAGCAGCTTAGACAGGGTTTTGGACTACAATGAGCAGTTCTTC.

Points on this clonotype: Given a much more abundant clone one base away, this may be a read error. The chain couples TRBV7-4 to TRBJ2-3, with 13 bases fitting TRBD2. J was trimmed by 14 bases and V by 6 bases; bases with no gene match: 20. The CDR3 has 17 amino acids. Germline V lookup: CDR1 SGHVT, CDR2 SQSDAQ. The CDR3, as DNA: TGTGCCAGCAGACCTACTAGCGGGGGGGCGAACACCGGGGAGCTGTATTTT. It encodes CASRPTSGGANTGELYF.

This clonotype was counted only a few times. The rearrangement joins TRBV28 to TRBJ2-5; D remains unclear. The V end was cut by 6 bases, the J end by 4 bases, with 18 bases between. This CDR3 has 15 amino acids. CDR1 and CDR2 (germline): MDHEN, SYDVKM. The CDR3 loop reads CASSAYSTNGETQYF. The CDR3 DNA sequence: TGTGCCAGCAGCGCCTATTCAACCAACGGAGAGACCCAGTACTTC. Full variable domain (outside the CDR3, taken from reference TRBV28 and TRBJ2-5): DVKVTQSSRYLVKRTGEKVFLECVQDMDHENMFWYRQDPGLGLRLIYFSYDVKMKEKGDIPEGYSVSREKKERFSLILESASTNQTSMYLCASSAYSTNGETQYFGPGTRLLVL.

The V gene is TRBV7-2, the J gene TRBJ2-1; 10 bases line up with TRBD2. The J segment lost 9 bases and the V segment lost 2 bases, leaving 4 bases of the junction unmatched. This CDR3 is built from 14 residues. Germline loops: CDR1 SGHTA, CDR2 FQGNSA. This CDR3 reads CASSLLAGVGEQFF. The DNA of the CDR3 is TGTGCCAGCAGCTTACTAGCGGGAGTGGGTGAGCAGTTCTTC.

This sequence joins TRBV19 and TRBJ2-1; 9 bases line up with TRBD2. Trimming at V came to 7 bases and at J to 2 bases, leaving 6 bases not matched to a gene. The CDR3 totals 15 residues. Per germline, CDR1 LNHDA and CDR2 SQIVND (reference sequence). The CDR3 loop is CASTLSGSTYNEQFF. CDR3 sequence (DNA): TGTGCCAGTACCCTTAGCGGGAGCACCTACAATGAGCAGTTCTTC.

The genes are TRBV10-1 and TRBJ1-5; 10 positions match TRBD1. The CDR3 loop spans 17 amino acids. V trimming: 8 bases; J trimming: 1 base; junction bases outside the gene matches: 11. CDR1 WNHNN and CDR2 SYGVQD come from the germline V gene (reference sequence). Here the CDR3 reads CASFNPGTGESNQPQHF. The CDR3 coding sequence is TGCGCCAGCTTCAACCCCGGGACAGGGGAAAGCAATCAGCCCCAGCATTTT.

Only one count was recorded for this clonotype. The chain couples TRBV10-1 to TRBJ2-5, with 9 positions matching TRBD1. The end of the DNA aligns better with TRBJ2-1, so the J call may be wrong. In germline, CDR1 is WNHNN, CDR2 SYGVQD (reference sequence). This CDR3 has 15 residues. The CDR3 bases are TGCGCCAGCAGTGAGACAGGGGGCGCAAAGGATGAGCAGTTCTTC. Residues: CASSETGGAKDEQFF.

CDR3 bases: TGTGCCTCCTCGGGACTAGCGGGAGTTGAGCAGTTCTTC. This encodes CASSGLAGVEQFF. The V and J genes are TRBV10-3 and TRBJ2-1; TRBD2 aligns across 14 bases. This CDR3 has 13 residues. Germline V gene data show CDR1 as ENHRY and CDR2 as SYGVKD. Trimming removed 11 bases from V and 9 bases from J; junction bases left unmatched: 6.

The V gene is TRBV7-3, the J gene TRBJ2-1; tentatively, D is TRBD2 (5 bases). V was trimmed by 1 base and J by 4 bases, leaving 8 bases between them. Germline loops: CDR1 SGHTA, CDR2 FQGTGA. The CDR3 contains 14 residues. The CDR3 loop is CASSLNPGYNEQFF. The DNA for the CDR3 is TGTGCCAGCAGCTTAAATCCGGGGTACAATGAGCAGTTCTTC.

This clonotype was seen once. V usage is TRBV7-8 and J usage is TRBJ2-1; 11 bases are shared with TRBD2. V was pared by 5 bases and J by 3 bases, with 3 bases of the junction left unmatched. Per the germline V gene, CDR1 is SGHVS and CDR2 is FQNEAQ. The CDR3 has 15 amino acids. In nucleotides, the CDR3 is TGTGCCAGCAGCCTGGGACTAGCGGTCTACAATGAGCAGTTCTTC. This gives the protein CASSLGLAVYNEQFF.

The chain joins TRBV6-1 to TRBJ2-3; D ambiguous. The end of the DNA aligns better with TRBJ2-7, so the J call may be wrong. Germline V gene data show CDR1 as MNHNS and CDR2 as SASEGT. The CDR3 loop spans 14 amino acids. The CDR3 loop is CASSRRSTLDEQYF. Here the CDR3 DNA reads TGTGCCAGCAGCCGTCGAAGTACCTTGGACGAGCAGTACTTC.

The J gene is TRBJ2-1, the V gene TRBV12-3 or TRBV12-4; D is unclear. The CDR3 consists of 11 residues. Trimming took off 7 bases at V and 7 bases at J, with 8 bases between the two ends. In DNA form, the CDR3 reads TGTGCCAGCAAAACGGGTAATGAGCAGTTCTTC. Residues: CASKTGNEQFF.

The chain employs TRBV12-3 or TRBV12-4 and TRBJ2-6; 9 bases map to TRBD1. TRBJ2-4 matches the DNA end more closely, so the J call is doubtful. CDR3 length: 19 residues. Here the CDR3 reads CASSLSGQGIPVAKNIQYF. Written as DNA, the CDR3 is TGTGCCAGCAGTTTATCTGGACAGGGGATCCCTGTAGCCAAAAACATTCAGTACTTC.